This T cell receptor beta chain was documented in a study of cytomegalovirus exposure and HLA in healthy donors. In the case of this clone: Its antigen remains unknown.

60 Vbeta and 13 Jbeta primers were used in PCR. Profiled with immunoSEQ multiplex PCR; TCRdb holds only in-frame clones, not every one. Of 150,000 to 200,000 clones listed, more than 75% are singletons. General study findings and limits: Some TCR beta chains (about 180 of them) were listed as cytomegalovirus-associated.

The CDR3 sequence is 15 residues long. CDR1 is MRHNA, CDR2 SNTAGT, per germline. J gave up 2 bases and V 0 bases, and 0 bases lay outside the gene matches. The clonotype was recovered from a man aged 18 to 30 in good health and CMV-seropositive. The chain links TRBV6-4 to TRBJ2-1, with 8 positions matching TRBD2. Sequences were obtained from PBMCs. CDR3 loop: CASSDSLAAYNEQFF. CDR3 DNA: TGTGCCAGCAGTGACTCACTAGCGGCCTACAATGAGCAGTTCTTC.